This T cell receptor (beta chain) derives from a study (dated by TCRdb to the early 2010s). Note on this clonotype: This receptor's antigen is unknown. At one of its ends the junction is not consistent with the germline gene, which may arise from a read error.

For sequencing, an Illumina Genome Analyzer IIx was employed. TCRdb's own reprocessing of the public reads used fastp at Q25 and MiXCR and kept productive beta chains. Records with the same CDR3 protein are collapsed into one entry carrying the most frequent genes and DNA. The sample data list 12,000 to 15,000 distinct CDR3 sequences, and about 38% of these were observed just once. Approximately 16% of the sample lies in the top ten. Spanning cysteine to phenylalanine, the CDR3 consists of 15 amino acids. Only CDR3 DNA is held: 45 bases, read in frame from base 1. For CDR1 and CDR2, the germline V gene lists SGHRS and YFSETQ.

Here the chain combines TRBV5-1 and TRBJ2-2; the best D guess is TRBD2, with 6 bases matching. This clonotype was obtained from a human donor. The sequenced sample was blood. The nucleotides read TGCGCCAGCAGCTTGGGACGGGGGAGTACCGGGGAGCCGTTTTTT. Protein translation: CASSLGRGSTGEPFF.